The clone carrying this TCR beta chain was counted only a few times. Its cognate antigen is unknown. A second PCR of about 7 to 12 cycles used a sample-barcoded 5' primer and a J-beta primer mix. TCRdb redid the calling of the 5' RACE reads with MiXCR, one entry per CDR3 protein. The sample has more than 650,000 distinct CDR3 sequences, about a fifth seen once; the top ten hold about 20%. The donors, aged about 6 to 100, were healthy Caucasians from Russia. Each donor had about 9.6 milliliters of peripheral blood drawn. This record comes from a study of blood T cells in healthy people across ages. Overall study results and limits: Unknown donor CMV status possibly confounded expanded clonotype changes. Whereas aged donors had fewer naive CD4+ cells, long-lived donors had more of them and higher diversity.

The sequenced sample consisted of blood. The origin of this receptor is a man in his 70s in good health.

Here the CDR3 DNA reads TGTGCCAGCAGCTTATCTTATGGAGGGAGCGATGAGCAGTTCTTC. It encodes CASSLSYGGSDEQFF. The V and J genes are TRBV7-3 and TRBJ2-1, with D maybe TRBD2 (6 bases). Germline V lookup: CDR1 SGHTA, CDR2 FQGTGA. The ends were cut back, 2 bases at V and 8 bases at J, with 16 bases in the middle. There are 15 residues in the CDR3.